The TCR beta chain under discussion was sequenced for a study of cytomegalovirus exposure and HLA in healthy donors. The PCR ran on 60 Vbeta and 13 Jbeta primers. Assay: immunoSEQ multiplex PCR; the TCRdb copy retains only in-frame clones and omits some. Of about 130,000 clones in the sample, more than 80% were seen once. The CDR3 has 15 amino acids. V dropped 3 bases and J dropped 2; count of bases not matched to a gene: 6. Germline lookup yields CDR1 MGHRA and CDR2 YSYEKL. The chain uses TRBV4-1 and TRBJ2-5, with 7 bases lining up with TRBD2. The sequenced material came from PBMCs. The clonotype originates from a man aged 25 to 40 in good health and CMV-seropositive. Here the CDR3 reads CASSHRAGRQETQYF. The DNA of the CDR3 is TGCGCCAGCAGCCACCGGGCCGGGAGGCAAGAGACCCAGTACTTC.